This section outlines one T cell receptor beta chain sequence together with its context. No cognate antigen has been identified for it. Within one base of it there is no much larger clone, and no base qualities were kept. This specimen belongs to a study of blood T cell repertoires in COVID-19 (dated by TCRdb to 2018 to 2021). Context from the whole study: Samples covering the acute and convalescent phases of COVID-19 were provided by collaborators in the United States, Italy and Spain. The samples were drawn from the first 160 participants of the ongoing ImmuneRACE study and from 950 to 1,500 subjects provided by 6 global collaborators. A de-identified subject ID, COVID-19 status, age in years and sex were almost always included in the sample metadata. The repertoires were released in a freely available public database meant as a resource for research on the immune response to SARS-CoV-2. Where HLA class I and class II types were available, the types were taken from metadata supplied by the sample provider, not from assay-based typing. Deeply sampled blood TCRbeta repertoires from subjects exposed to, actively infected with, or recovered from COVID-19 were included in the dataset. The material from the prospective study consisted of cDNA or gDNA derived from T cells, B-cell-depleted T cells, or PBMCs. General study outcomes and caveats: The amount of clinical and demographic metadata varied by source and participant and was provided uncurated.

Collaborating institutions collected whole blood in K2EDTA tubes following their own protocols. For TCRbeta analysis, collaborators shipped samples in one of three forms: frozen whole blood, isolated PBMCs, or DNA extracted from either of those sample types. The immunoSEQ Assay, a bias-controlled multiplex PCR, was used to amplify TCRbeta CDR3 regions from genomic DNA. As for the authors' bioinformatics: Nucleated cell counts per sample were estimated from amplification of reference gene primers within the assay. To quantify the absolute abundance of each unique TCRbeta CDR3 rearrangement, sequence reads were collapsed and filtered. For each sample, productive Simpson clonality was calculated as the square root of Simpson's diversity index over productive rearrangements. The table comes from immuneACCESS by way of TCRdb, which keeps in-frame sequences with V and J called. Part of the clones is missing from these tables; in studies checked, under half for an unresolved V gene and the rest for unknown reasons. For V, J and clone size, that table is used; D and trimming come from the DNA. The sample yields 40,000 to 65,000 clones; about 80% were counted once. The biggest ten clones account for around 14% of the sample.

The receptor was isolated from a human donor in a cohort sampled during active COVID-19. Specimen: peripheral blood.

This receptor has the CDR3 CASSSGGAREKLFF. The sequenced DNA: TGTGCCAGTAGTTCCGGAGGGGCTAGGGAAAAACTGTTTTTT. In this chain, TRBV19 is recombined with TRBJ1-4; a tentative D match to TRBD1 spans 5 bases. Via the germline V gene (reference sequence), CDR1 is LNHDA and CDR2 SQIVND. The CDR3 goes from the cysteine to the phenylalanine over 14 residues. Only the CDR3 region is kept as DNA, spanning 42 bases read in frame from base 1. Between the V and J ends, shortened by 5 bases and 8 bases respectively, the junction contains 15 bases.